This is a list of T cell receptor beta chains from one sample in a study of T cell repertoires in cytomegalovirus infection. TCRdb itself ran the reads through MiXCR, one entry per CDR3 protein. Of about 770,000 distinct CDR3 sequences listed, roughly 28% are singletons. The antigens these receptors bind are not known. The specimen comprised cultured CD8+ T cells from PBMCs, sampled from culture after CMV antigen stimulation. These TCRs come from a human donor in good health (CMV status not recorded). Some clones in this sample may be carry-over from other donors' samples. Both conserved end residues are part of each CDR3. The order of the fields is D gene, J gene, V gene, CDR3 length, CDR3 protein. The D gene is left open where the match is weak.

D gene: -; J gene: TRBJ1-6; V gene: TRBV2; CDR3 length: 14; CDR3 protein: CASMTSSYNSPLHF
D gene: -; J gene: TRBJ2-1; V gene: TRBV2; CDR3 length: 11; CDR3 protein: CASILRDEQFF
D gene: TRBD1; J gene: TRBJ1-4; V gene: TRBV12-3/TRBV12-4; CDR3 length: 14; CDR3 protein: CASSSGTGGEKLFF
D gene: -; J gene: TRBJ1-5; V gene: TRBV12-3/TRBV12-4; CDR3 length: 14; CDR3 protein: CASKKKAWNQPQHF
D gene: -; J gene: TRBJ1-1; V gene: TRBV28; CDR3 length: 13; CDR3 protein: CASNLGRDLEAFF
D gene: -; J gene: TRBJ2-7; V gene: TRBV29-1; CDR3 length: 12; CDR3 protein: CSVEDRAYEQYF
D gene: -; J gene: TRBJ2-3; V gene: TRBV25-1; CDR3 length: 16; CDR3 protein: CASSTSGTPRTDTQYF
D gene: -; J gene: TRBJ2-4; V gene: TRBV7-4; CDR3 length: 17; CDR3 protein: CASSLQFELLAKNIQYF
D gene: TRBD2; J gene: TRBJ2-1; V gene: TRBV9; CDR3 length: 16; CDR3 protein: CASSAPLAGDYNEQFF
D gene: -; J gene: TRBJ1-4; V gene: TRBV7-6; CDR3 length: 16; CDR3 protein: CASSPHPARANEKLFF
D gene: -; J gene: TRBJ1-4; V gene: TRBV7-8; CDR3 length: 16; CDR3 protein: CASSLEGRTTNEKLFF
D gene: -; J gene: TRBJ2-4; V gene: TRBV6-1; CDR3 length: 15; CDR3 protein: CASSDMNTLGNIQYF
D gene: -; J gene: TRBJ1-2; V gene: TRBV4-3; CDR3 length: 14; CDR3 protein: CASSQDPGEGGYTF
D gene: -; J gene: TRBJ1-3; V gene: TRBV12-3/TRBV12-4; CDR3 length: 14; CDR3 protein: CASGPNGAGNTIYF
D gene: -; J gene: TRBJ1-4; V gene: TRBV11-2; CDR3 length: 15; CDR3 protein: CASSLGLRRRELLFF
D gene: -; J gene: TRBJ2-3; V gene: TRBV7-9; CDR3 length: 16; CDR3 protein: CASSAQWRGVTDTQYF
D gene: TRBD2; J gene: TRBJ2-7; V gene: TRBV20-1; CDR3 length: 13; CDR3 protein: CSARVWGGYEQYF
D gene: -; J gene: TRBJ2-1; V gene: TRBV12-5; CDR3 length: 17; CDR3 protein: CASGSLPGSLGVNEQFF
D gene: -; J gene: TRBJ2-3; V gene: TRBV6-5; CDR3 length: 13; CDR3 protein: CASSSYWADTQYF
D gene: TRBD1; J gene: TRBJ1-5; V gene: TRBV7-6; CDR3 length: 14; CDR3 protein: CASSSTGNLEPQHF
D gene: TRBD1; J gene: TRBJ1-6; V gene: TRBV5-8; CDR3 length: 15; CDR3 protein: CASSSDETGFSPLHF
D gene: -; J gene: TRBJ1-5; V gene: TRBV10-3; CDR3 length: 11; CDR3 protein: CANHSNQPQHF